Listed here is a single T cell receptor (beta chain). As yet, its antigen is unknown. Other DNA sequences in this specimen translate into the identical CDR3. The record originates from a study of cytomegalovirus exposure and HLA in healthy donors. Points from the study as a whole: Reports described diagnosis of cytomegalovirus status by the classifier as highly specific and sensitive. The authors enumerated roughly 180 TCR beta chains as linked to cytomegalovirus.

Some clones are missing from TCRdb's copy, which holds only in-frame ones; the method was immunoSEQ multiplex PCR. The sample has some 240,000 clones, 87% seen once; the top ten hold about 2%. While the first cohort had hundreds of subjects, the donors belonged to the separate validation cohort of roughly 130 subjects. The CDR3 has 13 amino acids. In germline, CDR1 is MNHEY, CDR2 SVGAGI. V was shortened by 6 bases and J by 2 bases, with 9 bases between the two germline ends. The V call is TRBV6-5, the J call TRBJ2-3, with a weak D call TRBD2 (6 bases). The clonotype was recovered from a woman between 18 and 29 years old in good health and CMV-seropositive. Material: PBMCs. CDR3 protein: CASRLDYTDTQYF. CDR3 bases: TGTGCCAGCAGACTGGACTACACAGATACGCAGTATTTT.